This TCR beta chain derives from a study of blood T cell repertoires in COVID-19. Sequenced by immunoSEQ multiplex PCR; TCRdb stores in-frame clones only, minus some. Of about 91,000 clones in the sample, more than 75% were seen once. The V and J ends lost 1 base and 4 bases, in that order; junction bases with no gene match: 5. The CDR3 totals 16 residues. Germline V CDR1 and CDR2: SGHTA, FQGNSA. What was sequenced was peripheral blood. The J gene is TRBJ2-3, the V gene TRBV7-2, with 10 bases matching TRBD2. The origin of this receptor is a woman older than 75 with active COVID-19. CDR3: CASSLGLAGASDTQYF. DNA for the CDR3: TGTGCCAGCAGCTTAGGGCTAGCGGGAGCCTCAGATACGCAGTATTTT.